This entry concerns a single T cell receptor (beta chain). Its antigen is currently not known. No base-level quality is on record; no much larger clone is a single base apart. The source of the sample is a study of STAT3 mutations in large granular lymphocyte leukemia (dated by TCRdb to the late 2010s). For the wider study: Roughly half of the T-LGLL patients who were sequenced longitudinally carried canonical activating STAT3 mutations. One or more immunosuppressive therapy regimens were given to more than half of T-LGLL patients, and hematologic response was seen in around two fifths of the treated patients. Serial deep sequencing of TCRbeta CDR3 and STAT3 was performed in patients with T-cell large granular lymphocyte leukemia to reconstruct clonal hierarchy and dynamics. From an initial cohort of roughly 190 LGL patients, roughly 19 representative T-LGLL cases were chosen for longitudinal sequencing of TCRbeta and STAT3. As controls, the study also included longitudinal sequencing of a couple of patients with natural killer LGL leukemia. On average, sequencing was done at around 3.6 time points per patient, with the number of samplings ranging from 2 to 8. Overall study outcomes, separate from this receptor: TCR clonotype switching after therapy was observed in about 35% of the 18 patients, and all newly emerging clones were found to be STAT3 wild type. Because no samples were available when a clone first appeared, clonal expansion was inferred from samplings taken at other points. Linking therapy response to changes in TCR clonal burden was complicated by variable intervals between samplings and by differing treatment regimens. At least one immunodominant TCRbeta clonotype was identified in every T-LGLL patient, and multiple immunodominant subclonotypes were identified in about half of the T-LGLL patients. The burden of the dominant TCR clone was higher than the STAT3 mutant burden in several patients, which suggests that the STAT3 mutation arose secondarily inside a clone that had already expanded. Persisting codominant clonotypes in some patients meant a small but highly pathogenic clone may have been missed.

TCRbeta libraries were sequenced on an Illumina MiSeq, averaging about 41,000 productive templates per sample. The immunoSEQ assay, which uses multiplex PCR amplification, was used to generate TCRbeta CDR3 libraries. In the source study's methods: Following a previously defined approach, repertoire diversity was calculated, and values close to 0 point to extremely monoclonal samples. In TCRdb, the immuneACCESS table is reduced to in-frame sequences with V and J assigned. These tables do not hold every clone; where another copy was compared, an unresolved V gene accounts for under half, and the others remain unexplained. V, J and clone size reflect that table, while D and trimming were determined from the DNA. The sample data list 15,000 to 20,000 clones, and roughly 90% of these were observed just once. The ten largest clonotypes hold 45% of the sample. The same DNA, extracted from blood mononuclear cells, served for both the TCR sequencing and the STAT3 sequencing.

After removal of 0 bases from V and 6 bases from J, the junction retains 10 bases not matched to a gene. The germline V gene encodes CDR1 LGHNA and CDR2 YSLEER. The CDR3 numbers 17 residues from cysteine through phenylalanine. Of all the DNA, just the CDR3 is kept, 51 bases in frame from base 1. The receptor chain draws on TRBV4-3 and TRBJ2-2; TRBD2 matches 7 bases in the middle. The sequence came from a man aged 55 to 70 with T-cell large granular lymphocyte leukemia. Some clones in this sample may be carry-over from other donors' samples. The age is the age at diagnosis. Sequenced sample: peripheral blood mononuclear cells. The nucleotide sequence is TGCGCCAGCAGCCAAGACCTGATGGGAGGGGCGGCCGGGGAGCTGTTTTTT. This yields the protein CASSQDLMGGAAGELFF.